This T cell receptor beta chain was sequenced for a study of T-cell memory formation after mild COVID-19. Overall study: Most TCR clusters belonged to a single donor.

TCRdb passed the 5' RACE reads through MiXCR, listing each CDR3 protein once. Found here are 400,000 to 500,000 distinct CDR3 sequences, about 24% of them singletons; the top ten hold about 10%. This CDR3 has 16 residues. V trimming: 4 bases; J trimming: 6 bases; junction bases outside the gene matches: 10. Germline CDR1 is SGHRS and CDR2 is YFSETQ. This clonotype was obtained from an adult woman who had mild COVID-19 (a few samples of this study predate the infection). Cell type and time point are not known. This chain uses TRBV5-1 with TRBJ2-3; 11 bases line up with TRBD2. Input material: PBMCs or a T cell subset sorted from them (not recorded which). For the CDR3, the DNA is TGCGCCAGCAGCCCGGGAATAGCGGGGGGGCCGGATACGCAGTATTTT. Protein sequence: CASSPGIAGGPDTQYF.